This T cell receptor (beta chain) was profiled in a study of patients and donors after allogeneic stem cell transplantation. In TCRdb, the RT-PCR reads were re-called with MiXCR into one record per CDR3 protein. The sample contains tens of thousands of distinct CDR3 sequences, around 48% of which appear only once. V was cut by 5 bases and J by 4 bases, with 14 bases left in between. The germline CDR1 and CDR2 sequences are SGHVS and FQNEAQ. This CDR3 is built from 14 residues. Specimen: blood, either unsorted or a sorted T cell fraction (not recorded which). This TCR was sampled from a human donor who was either an allogeneic HSCT recipient or a stem cell or donor lymphocyte infusion donor (not recorded which). It is not recorded whose cells these are; they may come from a transplant donor. This sequence joins TRBV7-8 and TRBJ1-2; unclear D gene. The CDR3 reads CASSAAVGVYGYTF. The CDR3 nucleotides are TGTGCCAGCAGCGCAGCCGTTGGAGTCTATGGCTACACCTTC.